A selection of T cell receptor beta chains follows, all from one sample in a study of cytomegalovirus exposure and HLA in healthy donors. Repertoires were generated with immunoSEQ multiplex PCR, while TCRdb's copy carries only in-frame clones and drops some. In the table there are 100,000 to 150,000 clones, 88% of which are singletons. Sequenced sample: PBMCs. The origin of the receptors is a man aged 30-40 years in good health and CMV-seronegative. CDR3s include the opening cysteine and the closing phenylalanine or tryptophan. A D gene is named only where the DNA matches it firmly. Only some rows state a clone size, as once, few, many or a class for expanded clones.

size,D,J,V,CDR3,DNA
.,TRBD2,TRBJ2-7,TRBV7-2,CASSLRRLAGNSYEQYF,TGTGCCAGCAGCTTACGTCGGCTAGCGGGGAACTCCTACGAGCAGTACTTC
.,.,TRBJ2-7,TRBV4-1,CASSQVSVSPHEQYF,TGCGCCAGCAGCCAAGTGAGTGTCTCTCCCCACGAGCAGTACTTC
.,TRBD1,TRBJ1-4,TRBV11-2,CASSARFGQENEKLFF,TGTGCCAGCAGCGCGCGTTTCGGACAGGAAAATGAAAAACTGTTTTTT
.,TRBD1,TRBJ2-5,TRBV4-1,CASSQRDRAQETQYF,TGCGCCAGCAGCCAAAGGGACAGGGCCCAAGAGACCCAGTACTTC
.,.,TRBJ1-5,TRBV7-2,CASSLGQVNQPQHF,TGTGCCAGCAGCTTAGGACAGGTCAATCAGCCCCAGCATTTT
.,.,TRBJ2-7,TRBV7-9,CASSLVRPGAHEQYF,TGTGCCAGCAGCTTAGTACGGCCAGGGGCGCACGAGCAGTACTTC
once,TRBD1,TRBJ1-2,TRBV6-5,CASSTGQGILGYTF,TGTGCCAGCAGTACAGGACAGGGAATATTAGGCTACACCTTC
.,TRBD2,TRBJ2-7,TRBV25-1,CASSEYFTSGPEQYF,TGTGCCAGCAGTGAATATTTCACTAGCGGTCCCGAGCAGTACTTC
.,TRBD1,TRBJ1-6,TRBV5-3,CARSLEGTGEEGYNSPLHF,TGTGCCAGAAGCTTGGAGGGGACAGGGGAAGAAGGCTATAATTCACCCCTCCACTTT
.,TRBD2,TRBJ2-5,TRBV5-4,CASSSKAKAGGTETQYF,TGTGCCAGCAGCTCCAAGGCTAAAGCGGGAGGCACAGAGACCCAGTACTTC
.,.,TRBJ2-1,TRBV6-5,CASSYGLAEGSNEQFF,TGTGCCAGCAGTTACGGGTTAGCGGAGGGGTCCAATGAGCAGTTCTTC
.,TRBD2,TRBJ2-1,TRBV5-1,CASSPYLAGGNEQFF,TGCGCCAGCAGCCCCTATCTAGCGGGAGGGAATGAGCAGTTCTTC
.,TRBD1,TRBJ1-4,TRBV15,CATSRAGTGEEKLFF,TGTGCCACCAGCCGCGCCGGGACAGGGGAGGAAAAACTGTTTTTT
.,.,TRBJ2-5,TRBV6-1,CASSEEVAEQETQYF,TGTGCCAGCAGTGAAGAGGTAGCAGAGCAAGAGACCCAGTACTTC
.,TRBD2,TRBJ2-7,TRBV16,CASSPGGLNSYEQYF,TGTGCCAGCAGCCCGGGGGGACTGAACTCCTACGAGCAGTACTTC
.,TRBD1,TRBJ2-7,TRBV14,CASSQARTGAYEQYF,TGTGCCAGCAGCCAAGCCCGGACAGGAGCCTACGAGCAGTACTTC
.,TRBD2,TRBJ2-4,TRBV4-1,CASSHTAGVGDIQYF,TGCGCCAGCAGCCACACCGCGGGAGTTGGGGACATTCAGTACTTC
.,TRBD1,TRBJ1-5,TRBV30,CAWSPGQGGQPQHF,TGTGCCTGGAGTCCGGGACAGGGAGGCCAGCCCCAGCATTTT
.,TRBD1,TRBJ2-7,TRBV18,CASSPPTTGDEQYF,TGTGCCAGCTCACCACCGACGACAGGGGACGAGCAGTACTTC
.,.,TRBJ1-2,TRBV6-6,CASSYLGTDGNYGYTF,TGTGCCAGCAGTTACTTAGGAACAGACGGTAACTATGGCTACACCTTC
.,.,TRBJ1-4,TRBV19,CASSAHRAREKLFF,TGTGCCAGTAGTGCGCACAGGGCCCGTGAAAAACTGTTTTTT
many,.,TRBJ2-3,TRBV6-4,CASSDDGGGTDTQYF,TGTGCCAGCAGTGACGACGGGGGAGGCACAGATACGCAGTATTTT
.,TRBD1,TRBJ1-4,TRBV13,CASSFRGQGQEKLFF,TGTGCCAGCAGCTTCAGGGGACAGGGCCAAGAAAAACTGTTTTTT
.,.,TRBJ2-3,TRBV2,CASSDELGEFNTQYF,TGTGCCAGCAGCGACGAACTGGGAGAATTTAATACGCAGTATTTT
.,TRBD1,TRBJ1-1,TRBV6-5,CASSAGDRGRTEAFF,TGTGCCAGCAGTGCCGGGGACAGGGGGCGGACTGAAGCTTTCTTT
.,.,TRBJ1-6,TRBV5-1,CASSPTDRPVALSPLHF,TGCGCCAGCAGCCCGACCGACAGACCCGTCGCCTTGTCTCCCCTCCACTTT
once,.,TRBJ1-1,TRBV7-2,CASSLGLYTEAFF,TGTGCCAGCAGCTTAGGGCTGTACACTGAAGCTTTCTTT
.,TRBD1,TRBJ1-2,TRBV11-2,CASRPTGGYGYTF,TGTGCCAGCAGGCCGACAGGGGGCTATGGCTACACCTTC
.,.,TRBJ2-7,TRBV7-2,CASSSPGSTYEQYF,TGTGCCAGCAGCTCCCCCGGGTCCACCTACGAGCAGTACTTC
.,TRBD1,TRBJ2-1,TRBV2,CASSESPGQGYEQFF,TGTGCCAGCAGTGAATCTCCGGGACAGGGCTATGAGCAGTTCTTC
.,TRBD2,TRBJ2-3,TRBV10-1,CASSAGTSGSTDTQYF,TGCGCCAGCAGCGCCGGGACTAGCGGGTCTACAGATACGCAGTATTTT
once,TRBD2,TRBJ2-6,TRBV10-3,CAISPVVTSTSGANVLTF,TGTGCCATCAGCCCCGTTGTGACTAGCACATCTGGGGCCAACGTCCTGACTTTC
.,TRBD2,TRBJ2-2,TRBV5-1,CASSISGPITGELFF,TGCGCCAGCAGCATTAGCGGGCCCATTACCGGGGAGCTGTTTTTT
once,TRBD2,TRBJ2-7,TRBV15,CATSSSGRADEQYF,TGTGCCACCAGCAGTAGCGGGAGGGCCGACGAGCAGTACTTC
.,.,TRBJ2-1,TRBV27,CASSSERVEQFF,TGTGCCAGCAGTTCGGAGCGGGTGGAGCAGTTCTTC